The rows below give T cell receptor beta chains drawn from one sample of a study of T cells in Graves' hyperthyroidism and ophthalmopathy. TCRdb redid the calling of the multiplex PCR reads with MiXCR, one entry per CDR3 protein. The data show around 340,000 distinct CDR3 sequences, about 21% seen once. The sequenced material came from blood. All receptors come from a woman in her 50s with Graves' hyperthyroidism. Each CDR3 is given with its conserved first and last residue. Each record gives: J gene, V gene, CDR3 protein.

TRBJ2-7 | TRBV12-3/TRBV12-4 | CASRPSGRLAYEQYF
TRBJ2-5 | TRBV11-3 | CASSGGGVQETQYF
TRBJ2-3 | TRBV7-8 | CASSLAARTTDTQYF
TRBJ2-3 | TRBV4-1 | CASSQGALRFGGRDTQYF
TRBJ2-3 | TRBV27 | CASSYPPGQGTDTQYF
TRBJ1-1 | TRBV3-1 | CASSQALGQTNTEAFF
TRBJ2-1 | TRBV2 | CASSEQRDFEQFF
TRBJ2-6 | TRBV20-1 | CSAVPSGSGANVLTF
TRBJ1-2 | TRBV7-9 | CASSLALYGYTF
TRBJ2-1 | TRBV3-1 | CASSFKLTLPYNEQFF
TRBJ1-4 | TRBV2 | CASRGTGQDTEKLFF
TRBJ2-3 | TRBV3-1 | CASSHGLVLDTQYF
TRBJ2-7 | TRBV7-9 | CASSRTSSYEQYF
TRBJ2-2 | TRBV5-1 | CASSLEGQYTGELFF
TRBJ1-2 | TRBV5-1 | CASSQTGGGYTF
TRBJ2-5 | TRBV6-5 | CASSTRETQYF
TRBJ1-5 | TRBV29-1 | CSVAAGGAQPQHF
TRBJ2-6 | TRBV11-3 | CASSLGRPGANVLTF
TRBJ2-2 | TRBV2 | CASRQGSRNTGELFF
TRBJ2-3 | TRBV3-1 | CASTLVGTDTQYF
TRBJ2-7 | TRBV7-2 | CASSLDPYSYEQYF
TRBJ1-1 | TRBV27 | CASSLGTGGGEAFF
TRBJ2-2 | TRBV5-1 | CASSSGQNTGELFF
TRBJ2-3 | TRBV7-9 | CASSSRDRSVDTQYF
TRBJ1-2 | TRBV5-1 | CASSLEPDRAGYTF
TRBJ2-2 | TRBV5-1 | CASSGPGTSGNTGELFF
TRBJ2-5 | TRBV20-1 | CSAIWDVKETQYF
TRBJ2-3 | TRBV6-4 | CASSGQGRSDTQYF
TRBJ2-3 | TRBV6-1 | CASSLLAADTQYF
TRBJ2-2 | TRBV27 | CASSPRSSGRAGELFF
TRBJ1-4 | TRBV28 | CASSRRGGANEKLFF
TRBJ1-1 | TRBV29-1 | CSVRVGRNTEAFF
TRBJ2-7 | TRBV6-1 | CASSDMGTGVHEQYF
TRBJ2-5 | TRBV20-1 | CSARLVGETQYF
TRBJ2-7 | TRBV3-1 | CASSQDPGGSYEQYF
TRBJ1-2 | TRBV29-1 | CSVGSYEHGYTF
TRBJ2-7 | TRBV28 | CASIQSGEQYF
TRBJ2-1 | TRBV2 | CAKGGTGNNEQFF
TRBJ2-1 | TRBV18 | CASSPRQPYNEQFF
TRBJ1-6 | TRBV9 | CASSVGDRGRGNSPLHF
TRBJ1-1 | TRBV6-1 | CATLLAGGNTEAFF
TRBJ2-7 | TRBV6-1 | CASSLRDRAYEQYF
TRBJ1-6 | TRBV6-2/TRBV6-3 | CASGTGGNSPLHF
TRBJ2-3 | TRBV20-1 | CSATTSGRATDTQYF
TRBJ2-3 | TRBV28 | CASGQGGSTDTQYF
TRBJ1-1 | TRBV2 | CASSSGTEVTEAFF
TRBJ2-7 | TRBV5-1 | CASSLTDSSYEQYF
TRBJ2-2 | TRBV7-2 | CASSSTGTGKNTGELFF
TRBJ1-1 | TRBV28 | CASSEAGRNTEAFF
TRBJ2-5 | TRBV7-9 | CASSLITGGSETQYF
TRBJ2-3 | TRBV20-1 | CSARPSGRAGADTQYF
TRBJ2-1 | TRBV5-1 | CASSIRDTNEQFF
TRBJ2-1 | TRBV27 | CASSSYAGGGGNEQFF
TRBJ2-1 | TRBV28 | CASTTAGTGGRNEQFF
TRBJ2-7 | TRBV12-3/TRBV12-4 | CASRLGSDTAYEQYF
TRBJ1-1 | TRBV3-1 | CASSQGTGPEAFF
TRBJ2-7 | TRBV7-2 | CASSPGVEGSYEQYF
TRBJ2-4 | TRBV27 | CASSSQGAAVYIQYF
TRBJ2-3 | TRBV11-2 | CASSLVGGSPGDTQYF